The 4 T cell receptor beta chains listed next were all sequenced from one sample in a study of graft-versus-host responses after intestinal transplantation. Sequenced by immunoSEQ multiplex PCR; TCRdb stores in-frame clones only, minus some. This table has some 70,000 clones, roughly 92% appearing once. Sequencing used bone marrow, obtained 734 days after intestinal transplantation. The receptors were gathered from a human patient who received an intestinal transplant, so some T cells may come from the graft donor.

The V call is TRBV9, the J call TRBJ2-1, with 7 bases lining up with TRBD2. The CDR3 runs to 13 residues. Germline assignment: CDR1 SGDLS and CDR2 YYNGEE. The V segment lost 2 bases and the J segment 7 bases; nucleotides outside the gene matches: 3. The CDR3 is CASSVGSGNEQFF. CDR3 nucleotides: TGTGCCAGCAGCGTGGGTAGCGGGAATGAGCAGTTCTTC.

In its sample, this clone was seen once. The chain uses TRBV5-6 and TRBJ1-1; D is unclear. Per germline, CDR1 SGHDT and CDR2 YYEEEE. The germline V and J ends were trimmed by 0 bases and 5 bases, with 17 bases remaining between them. The CDR3 has 16 residues. The CDR3, as DNA: TGTGCCAGCAGCTTGGGGGGAACACACGGATGGACTGAAGCTTTCTTT. Translated, it gives CASSLGGTHGWTEAFF. The full variable domain, its missing parts supplied by reference TRBV5-6 and TRBJ1-1, is DAGVTQSPTHLIKTRGQQVTLRCSPKSGHDTVSWYQQALGQGPQFIFQYYEEEERQRGNFPDRFSGHQFPNYSSELNVNALLLGDSALYLCASSLGGTHGWTEAFFGQGTRLTVV.

J is TRBJ1-3 and V is TRBV7-6; D uncertain. V was cut by 0 bases and J by 0 bases, with 6 bases left in between. The CDR3 loop spans 15 amino acids. CDR1 is SGHVS, CDR2 FNYEAQ, per germline. The DNA of the CDR3 is TGTGCCAGCAGCTTAGCGGCGAACTCTGGAAACACCATATATTTT. This encodes CASSLAANSGNTIYF.

This clone appeared a single time. CDR3 sequence (DNA): TGTGCCAGCAGCTTAGATTTCTGGGACTACCCGTTTTTGGATACGCAGTATTTT. It encodes CASSLDFWDYPFLDTQYF. The chain combines TRBV13 with TRBJ2-3; 7 nucleotides line up with TRBD2. Germline values: CDR1 PRHDT, CDR2 FYEKMQ (reference sequence). This CDR3 comprises 18 residues. The ends lost 1 base at V and 6 bases at J; junction bases unmatched: 16.